Listed here are 7 T cell receptor beta chains from one sample, sequenced in a study of identical twins. TCRdb fed the 5' RACE reads into MiXCR, producing one record per CDR3 protein. The table shows around 490,000 distinct CDR3 sequences, with around 22% occurring only once. This sample also appeared in a second study, on yellow fever vaccine responses in identical twins.

Sequencing used CD4+ T cells sorted from blood. The source of these receptors is a woman aged 18-35 years in good health.

The sample holds a few counts of this clonotype. V gene TRBV14 combines with J gene TRBJ2-3; the match to TRBD1 covers 8 bases. Germline lookup yields CDR1 SGHDN and CDR2 FVKESK. This CDR3 has 15 residues. V shed 3 bases, J shed 4 bases, and the junction held 6 bases outside the gene matches. Written as DNA, the CDR3 is TGTGCCAGCAGCCAGGTTGGCAGGGGGCCAGATACGCAGTATTTT. It encodes CASSQVGRGPDTQYF.

The chain uses TRBV11-3 and TRBJ2-2; maybe TRBD1 (6 bases). The CDR3 is 15 amino acids. Germline lookup yields CDR1 SGHNT and CDR2 YENEEA. The V and J ends lost 1 base and 7 bases respectively, with 13 bases between them. The CDR3 DNA is TGTGCCAGCAGCTTAGGATCGCAGGGGCACGGGGAGCTGTTTTTT. Translated, it gives CASSLGSQGHGELFF.

This rearrangement joins TRBV28 to TRBJ2-5; 8 bases are a match to TRBD2. The V and J ends lost 2 bases and 7 bases, in that order; junction bases with no gene match: 3. The length of the CDR3 is 13 residues. Germline CDR1 reads MDHEN; CDR2 reads SYDVKM. The CDR3 loop reads CASSLRLAGTQYF. The CDR3 nucleotides read TGTGCCAGCAGTTTACGGCTAGCGGGGACCCAGTACTTC.

This clonotype turned up a few times. The J gene is TRBJ1-5, the V gene TRBV3-1; maybe TRBD1 (5 bases). The CDR3 loop spans 12 amino acids. Trimming took off 4 bases at V and 6 bases at J, with 7 bases between the two ends. Looked up from germline, CDR1 is LGHDT and CDR2 is YNNKEL (reference sequence). As DNA, the CDR3 is TGTGCCAGCAGCCGAAGGGGTCAGCCCCAGCATTTT. Amino acid sequence: CASSRRGQPQHF.

The chain joins TRBV7-8 to TRBJ1-5; D possibly corresponds to TRBD1 (6 bases). This CDR3 has 15 amino acids. V dropped 5 bases and J dropped 4 bases, with 15 bases sitting between them. Germline assignment: CDR1 SGHVS and CDR2 FQNEAQ. CDR3 bases: TGTGCCAGCAGCCTGTCGGGGGGCGGGAATCAGCCCCAGCATTTT. This sequence encodes CASSLSGGGNQPQHF.

The V call is TRBV21-1, the J call TRBJ2-2; the table's D call, TRBD1, has no DNA check behind it. TRBV21-1 is listed as a pseudogene. This CDR3 has 16 amino acids. The CDR3 reads CASSSDRSANTGELFF. The DNA for the CDR3 is TGTGCCAGCAGCAGCGACAGGTCCGCGAACACCGGGGAGCTGTTTTTT.

This chain links TRBV2 with TRBJ1-6, with D tentatively TRBD1 (6 bases). Trimming removed 2 bases at V and 9 bases at J, with 14 bases between. Per germline, CDR1 SNHLY and CDR2 FYNNEI. The CDR3 covers 15 residues. The DNA for the CDR3 is TGTGCCAGCAGTGAATACGCAGGGGTCGGTTCACCCCTCCACTTT. Protein: CASSEYAGVGSPLHF.